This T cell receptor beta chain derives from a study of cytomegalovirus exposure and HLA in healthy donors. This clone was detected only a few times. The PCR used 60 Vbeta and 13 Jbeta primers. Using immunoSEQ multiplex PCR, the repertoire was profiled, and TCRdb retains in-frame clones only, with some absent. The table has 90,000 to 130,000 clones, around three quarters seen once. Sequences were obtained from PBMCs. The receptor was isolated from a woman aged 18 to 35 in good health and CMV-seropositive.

The CDR3 loop reads CASSRATDTQYF. CDR3 sequence (DNA): TGTGCCAGCAGTCGTGCGACAGATACGCAGTATTTT. The V gene is TRBV5-5, the J gene TRBJ2-3; D not resolved. The CDR3 runs to 12 residues. Germline V lookup: CDR1 SGHKS, CDR2 YYEKEE (reference sequence). V was cut by 5 bases and J by 3 bases, with 7 bases left in between. The full variable domain, with the rest looked up from reference TRBV5-5 and TRBJ2-3, is DAGVTQSPTHLIKTRGQQVTLRCSPISGHKSVSWYQQVLGQGPQFIFQYYEKEERGRGNFPDRFSARQFPNYSSELNVNALLLGDSALYLCASSRATDTQYFGPGTRLTVL.